This T cell receptor beta chain appears in the sequencing data of a study of shared clonotypes between healthy human individuals. On the study more broadly: Each donor's CD8 memory used one plate, CD8 naive two, each CD4 subset three.

On this clone itself: Its target is unknown.

Sequencing used immunoSEQ multiplex PCR; TCRdb keeps in-frame clones, though not all of them. The sample has fewer than 800,000 clones, 90% to 95% seen once. Regarding the study as a whole: With a few donors compared, 4% to 5% of naive CD4 clonotypes were shared. In general, naive subsets displayed greater estimated richness than memory subsets did.

The CDR3 extends over 20 amino acids. V shed 4 bases, J shed 3 bases, and the junction held 19 bases outside the gene matches. Germline V CDR1 and CDR2: SGHRS, YFSETQ. Only CD45RO-negative cells positively selected for CCR7 counted as naive CD8 cells, so terminally differentiated effector memory CD45RA+ cells were excluded. All the donors were Caucasian adults who lived in Nashville, Tennessee. This clonotype was obtained from a man aged 25-45 years in good health. Sequencing input: naive CD8+ T cells sorted from blood. V is TRBV5-1 and J is TRBJ2-5, with 12 bases matching TRBD2. For the CDR3, the DNA is TGCGCCAGCAGCCTCCCTCTAGCGGGAGGGTCCCCTAGGAATGAAGAGACCCAGTACTTC. Amino acid sequence: CASSLPLAGGSPRNEETQYF.